The rows below give T cell receptor beta chains drawn from one sample of a study of blood T cell repertoires in COVID-19. Sequencing used immunoSEQ multiplex PCR; TCRdb keeps in-frame clones, though not all of them. The sample contains approximately 44,000 clones, 88% of which appear only once. Material: peripheral blood. These receptors all stem from a woman between 35 and 50 years old with acute or convalescent COVID-19. Both conserved end residues are part of each CDR3. A D gene is named only where the DNA matches it firmly. Expanded clones get a size class; other rows say once, few or many, or leave the size out.

D gene	V gene	CDR3 length	J gene	clone size	CDR3 DNA	CDR3 protein
NA	TRBV25-1	14	TRBJ1-1	NA	TGTGCCAGCAGTGCTACTGGGGCGAACACTGAAGCTTTCTTT	CASSATGANTEAFF
NA	TRBV3-1/TRBV3-2	16	TRBJ2-5	NA	TGTGCCAGCAGCCAAGATATATCCGCGGGACAAGAGACCCAGTACTTC	CASSQDISAGQETQYF
NA	TRBV28	14	TRBJ1-1	few	TGTGCCAGCAGTGGGCGGGAGGGAAGCACTGAAGCTTTCTTT	CASSGREGSTEAFF
NA	TRBV18	15	TRBJ1-2	few	TGTGCCAGCTCACCACCGCGGCAGACCGGTGGGGGCTACACCTTC	CASSPPRQTGGGYTF
NA	TRBV24-1	16	TRBJ2-6	NA	TGTGCCACCGGGGAGGCGGGCAGCTCTGGGGCCAACGTCCTGACTTTC	CATGEAGSSGANVLTF
NA	TRBV19	15	TRBJ2-1	NA	TGTGCCAGTCACCACGGGTCCCCGGAATACAATGAGCAGTTCTTC	CASHHGSPEYNEQFF
TRBD2	TRBV6-1	13	TRBJ2-1	NA	TGTGCCAGTAGCGGGAGGATGCGGAATGAGCAGTTCTTC	CASSGRMRNEQFF
NA	TRBV27	14	TRBJ1-1	NA	TGTGCCAGCAGTCCCAGGTTCATGAACACTGAAGCTTTCTTT	CASSPRFMNTEAFF
NA	TRBV15	14	TRBJ2-6	NA	TGTGCCACCAGCAGAGATCTCGGGGCCAACGTCCTGACTTTC	CATSRDLGANVLTF
NA	TRBV3-1/TRBV3-2	11	TRBJ2-7	NA	TGTGCCAGCAGCCAGTCGTACGAGCAGTACTTC	CASSQSYEQYF
NA	TRBV21-1	15	TRBJ1-1	NA	TGTGCCAGCAGCAAGGTCTCGGGTCGAAGGACTGAAGCTTTCTTT	CASSKVSGRRTEAFF
TRBD1	TRBV5-1	16	TRBJ1-6	NA	TGCGCCAGCAGCTTGGCGGGACAGGGGAACAATTCACCCCTCCACTTT	CASSLAGQGNNSPLHF
NA	TRBV6-6	15	TRBJ1-4	NA	TGTGCCAGCAGGACCTCAGGGAACGACGGTGAAAAACTGTTTTTT	CASRTSGNDGEKLFF
TRBD1	TRBV7-9	18	TRBJ1-2	once	TGTGCCAGCAGCGCATTGGGACAGGACCTGACAAACCGCTATGGCTACACCTTC	CASSALGQDLTNRYGYTF
NA	TRBV3-1/TRBV3-2	14	TRBJ2-5	NA	TGTGCCAGCAGCCAAGAAACAGGGTGGGAGACCCAGTACTTC	CASSQETGWETQYF
TRBD2	TRBV27	16	TRBJ2-3	NA	TGTGCCAGCACCGTTGTGGGGACTAGCGGCACAGATACGCAGTATTTT	CASTVVGTSGTDTQYF
TRBD2	TRBV7-2	15	TRBJ2-7	few	TGTGCCAGCAGCTTAGCTAGCGGGGGGATGCACGAGCAGTACTTC	CASSLASGGMHEQYF
NA	TRBV28	15	TRBJ2-3	few	TGTGCCAGCAGGGCGCGACCAGGGGGCACAGATACGCAGTATTTT	CASRARPGGTDTQYF
TRBD1	TRBV3-1/TRBV3-2	17	TRBJ1-2	NA	TGTGCCAGCAGCCCACCCTTAGGACAGGCGGACCCCTATGGCTACACCTTC	CASSPPLGQADPYGYTF
NA	TRBV30	14	TRBJ1-2	NA	TGTGCCTGGAGTGTCCTGGGAGTTAACTATGGCTACACCTTC	CAWSVLGVNYGYTF
TRBD1	TRBV19	15	TRBJ2-7	NA	TGTGCCAGTAGTGCGGCGCGACAGGGATCCTACGAGCAGTACTTC	CASSAARQGSYEQYF
NA	TRBV5-1	14	TRBJ2-2	NA	TGCGCCAGCAGCTTGGCCGGAGGGACCGGGGAGCTGTTTTTT	CASSLAGGTGELFF
NA	TRBV11-1	16	TRBJ1-6	NA	TGTGCCAGCAGCAGTCGAGACAGCTCCTATAATTCACCCCTCCACTTT	CASSSRDSSYNSPLHF
TRBD1	TRBV6-6	15	TRBJ2-3	NA	TGTGCCAGCAGTGCCCGGACAGGGGACTCAGGGACGCAGTATTTT	CASSARTGDSGTQYF
NA	TRBV7-3	13	TRBJ1-2	NA	TGTGCCAGCAGCTTAACTCAACAGGCGGGCTACACCTTC	CASSLTQQAGYTF
TRBD1	TRBV12-3/TRBV12-4	12	TRBJ1-2	few	TGTGCCAGCAGCGACAGGGGGGACGGCTACACCTTC	CASSDRGDGYTF
NA	TRBV6-4	13	TRBJ1-1	NA	TGTGCCAGCAGTGAGGGGCAGAACACTGAAGCTTTCTTT	CASSEGQNTEAFF
NA	TRBV19	15	TRBJ2-1	NA	TGTGCCAGTAGTTCGGAGGGACTGCAGACTAATGAGCAGTTCTTC	CASSSEGLQTNEQFF
TRBD1	TRBV6-2/TRBV6-3	15	TRBJ2-2	NA	TGTGCCAGCAGCCTTAGGACAGGGGGCGCCGGGGAGCTGTTTTTT	CASSLRTGGAGELFF
TRBD1	TRBV10-3	14	TRBJ2-5	once	TGTGCCATCAGCCCGGGACAGGGCTGGGAGACCCAGTACTTC	CAISPGQGWETQYF
NA	TRBV6-2/TRBV6-3	15	TRBJ2-2	NA	TGTGCCAGCAGTTACGTGGGGCGCGGGGCCGGGGAGCTGTTTTTT	CASSYVGRGAGELFF
NA	TRBV15	13	TRBJ2-3	NA	TGTGCCACCAGCGCACTTCGGACAGATACGCAGTATTTT	CATSALRTDTQYF
NA	TRBV9	12	TRBJ2-7	once	TGTGCCAGCAGCCCTCAGGGGAACGAGCAGTACTTC	CASSPQGNEQYF